Listed below are T cell receptor beta chains from one sample, sequenced in a study of CD8+CD57+ T cells in acquired aplastic anemia. TCRdb reprocessed the reads via MiXCR and lists one record per CDR3 protein. The sample shows nearly 60,000 distinct CDR3 sequences, around 50% of them seen only once. Sequencing used sorted CD4+, CD8+, or CD8+CD57+ T cells (not recorded which) from PBMCs. These receptors originate from a human donor with aplastic anemia. Both conserved end residues are part of each CDR3. The D gene is left open where the match is weak. For some rows the clone size is stated as once, few or many, or as a class when expanded; others skip it.

V gene: TRBV9
clone size: many
D gene: .
J gene: TRBJ2-1
CDR3 protein: CASSASDGINEQFF
CDR3 DNA: TGTGCCAGCAGCGCTTCGGATGGAATCAATGAGCAGTTCTTC

V gene: TRBV7-9
clone size: .
D gene: .
J gene: TRBJ1-4
CDR3 protein: CASSLAAEKLFF
CDR3 DNA: TGTGCCAGCAGCTTAGCGGCTGAAAAACTGTTTTTT

V gene: TRBV7-9
clone size: .
D gene: .
J gene: TRBJ1-2
CDR3 protein: CASPTLGGYTF
CDR3 DNA: TGTGCCAGCCCTACCTTGGGCGGCTACACCTTC

V gene: TRBV7-9
clone size: once
D gene: .
J gene: TRBJ2-2
CDR3 protein: CASSLWAGSAGELFF
CDR3 DNA: TGTGCCAGCAGCCTATGGGCAGGGAGCGCCGGGGAGCTGTTTTTT

V gene: TRBV7-9
clone size: few
D gene: .
J gene: TRBJ2-7
CDR3 protein: CASSFIGYEQYF
CDR3 DNA: TGTGCCAGCAGCTTCATCGGGTACGAGCAGTACTTC

V gene: TRBV7-2
clone size: .
D gene: .
J gene: TRBJ1-6
CDR3 protein: CASSLIGGNSPLHF
CDR3 DNA: TGCGCCAGCAGCTTAATAGGGGGTAATTCACCCCTCCACTTT

V gene: TRBV5-1
clone size: .
D gene: .
J gene: TRBJ2-7
CDR3 protein: CASSLSASSSYEQYF
CDR3 DNA: TGCGCCAGCAGCTTGTCGGCCTCAAGCTCCTACGAGCAGTACTTC

V gene: TRBV12-3/TRBV12-4
clone size: .
D gene: TRBD1
J gene: TRBJ1-2
CDR3 protein: CASSQVGQGILNGYTF
CDR3 DNA: TGTGCCAGCAGCCAAGTAGGACAGGGAATTCTTAATGGCTACACCTTC

V gene: TRBV7-8
clone size: .
D gene: .
J gene: TRBJ2-7
CDR3 protein: CASSWDVAYEQYF
CDR3 DNA: TGTGCCAGCAGCTGGGACGTAGCCTACGAGCAGTACTTC

V gene: TRBV13
clone size: many
D gene: .
J gene: TRBJ2-7
CDR3 protein: CASSFRGTAGEQYF
CDR3 DNA: TGTGCCAGCAGCTTTCGGGGGACAGCTGGGGAGCAGTACTTC

V gene: TRBV7-9
clone size: .
D gene: .
J gene: TRBJ1-1
CDR3 protein: CASSVRGNTEAFF
CDR3 DNA: TGTGCCAGCAGCGTGCGGGGCAACACTGAAGCTTTCTTT